The 31 T cell receptor beta chains below were found in one sample sequenced in a study of T cell responses to AZD1222 COVID-19 vaccine. The data were produced by immunoSEQ multiplex PCR, yet TCRdb's version contains in-frame clones alone and is incomplete. The table includes 120,000 to 150,000 clones, almost 90% detected once. The source was peripheral blood, collected 28 days after the second AZD1222 dose. These receptors originate from an adult who received the AZD1222 COVID-19 vaccine.

This chain links TRBV12-5 with TRBJ2-2, with unresolved D. Per germline, CDR1 LGHNT and CDR2 FRNRAP. Between the trimmed V and J ends, which lost 3 bases and 7 bases, there was a span of 12 bases. The CDR3 covers 14 residues. The CDR3 loop is CASGFDAHVGELFF. The CDR3 nucleotides read TGTGCTAGTGGTTTCGACGCTCACGTCGGGGAGCTGTTTTTT.

The genes are TRBV11-3 and TRBJ2-3; D remains ambiguous. Between the trimmed V and J ends, which lost 2 bases and 6 bases, there was a span of 9 bases. The germline V gene encodes CDR1 SGHNT and CDR2 YENEEA. The CDR3 is 13 amino acids. CDR3 nucleotides: TGTGCCAGCAGCTTACCCGGCGTTGATACGCAGTATTTT. Translated: CASSLPGVDTQYF.

In DNA form, the CDR3 reads TGTGCCAGCAGCTTAGGTCCGGAGGCCGAAAACATTCAGTACTTC. Translation: CASSLGPEAENIQYF. The rearrangement joins TRBV11-2 to TRBJ2-4, with a possible D match to TRBD2 (5 bases). Germline loops: CDR1 SGHAT, CDR2 FQNNGV. This CDR3 is 15 amino acids long. V lost 1 base, J lost 5 bases, and 12 bases lay in between. The variable domain in full, with the rest retrieved from reference TRBV11-2 and TRBJ2-4, is EAGVAQSPRYKIIEKRQSVAFWCNPISGHATLYWYQQILGQGPKLLIQFQNNGVVDDSQLPKDRFSAERLKGVDSTLKIQPAKLEDSAVYLCASSLGPEAENIQYFGAGTRLSVL.

This clone was seen ten or more times. Distinct nucleotide sequences in the sample also encode this CDR3. This rearrangement joins TRBV10-1 to TRBJ2-2, with 8 bases fitting TRBD2. The CDR3 covers 14 residues. V trimming: 3 bases; J trimming: 5 bases; junction bases outside the gene matches: 2. CDR1 WNHNN and CDR2 SYGVQD come from the germline V gene (reference sequence). CDR3 nucleotide sequence: TGCGCCAGCAGTGACCCGGGGGGGACCGGGGAGCTGTTTTTT. As protein: CASSDPGGTGELFF.

The chain couples TRBV7-2 to TRBJ2-1; D perhaps matches TRBD1 (5 bases). CDR3 length: 16 amino acids. In germline, CDR1 is SGHTA, CDR2 FQGNSA. Trimming took 1 base from V and 7 from J, leaving 17 bases between them. The CDR3 loop reads CASSLVWGQLRNEQFF. The CDR3 DNA reads as TGTGCCAGCAGCTTAGTATGGGGCCAGTTGCGGAATGAGCAGTTCTTC.

The chain recombines TRBV6-6 with TRBJ2-1; tentative D call: TRBD2 (6 bases). This CDR3 comprises 15 residues. Germline CDR1 and CDR2: MNHNY and SVGAGI (reference sequence). V lost 0 bases, J lost 6 bases, and 12 bases lay in between. The DNA for the CDR3 is TGTGCCAGCAGTTACTCCGGCACGGGAGTCAATGAGCAGTTCTTC. It yields the protein CASSYSGTGVNEQFF.

V gene TRBV7-8 combines with J gene TRBJ1-3; 7 bases are shared with TRBD1. This CDR3 comprises 17 residues. Germline CDR1 and CDR2: SGHVS and FQNEAQ. V shed 4 bases, J shed 0 bases, and the junction held 9 bases outside the gene matches. In nucleotides, the CDR3 is TGTGCCAGCAGCTCCCTGGGTGGGACAGTCTCTGGAAACACCATATATTTT. This sequence encodes CASSSLGGTVSGNTIYF.

This clone was counted a few times. The chain recombines TRBV10-2 with TRBJ1-1; D gene ambiguous. The germline gives CDR1 WSHSY, CDR2 SAAADI. The length of the CDR3 is 11 residues. V lost 8 bases and J 3 bases, leaving 7 bases between the germline ends. CDR3 sequence reads: CASRGYTEAFF. As DNA, the CDR3 is TGCGCCAGCCGCGGGTACACTGAAGCTTTCTTT.

The chain recombines TRBV5-1 with TRBJ2-3, with 11 nucleotides matching TRBD1. The CDR3 is 18 amino acids. Germline-derived CDR1 and CDR2 are SGHRS and YFSETQ. J lost 1 base, V lost 3 bases, and 10 bases had no gene match. The CDR3, as DNA: TGCGCCAGCAGCTCCAGGACAGGGGGCGCGCAGGGCACAGATACGCAGTATTTT. Translating it yields CASSSRTGGAQGTDTQYF.

This chain connects TRBV6-6 to TRBJ1-3; unclear D gene. Between the trimmed V and J ends, which lost 0 bases and 0 bases, there was a span of 9 bases. The length of the CDR3 is 16 residues. Germline CDR1 is MNHNY and CDR2 is SVGAGI (reference sequence). The CDR3 protein is CASSYSHSSSGNTIYF. CDR3 coding DNA: TGTGCCAGCAGTTACTCTCACAGCTCCTCTGGAAACACCATATATTTT.

This clone was seen just once. The rearrangement uses TRBV28 and TRBJ1-1; D is ambiguous. Trimming shortened V by 5 bases and J by 5 bases, and 15 bases separated the two germline ends. Germline V gene data show CDR1 as MDHEN and CDR2 as SYDVKM. This CDR3 is 14 amino acids long. The DNA for the CDR3 is TGTGCCAGCAGTCAAGTGCTGCAAAGGACTGAAGCTTTCTTT. It yields the protein CASSQVLQRTEAFF.

This chain links TRBV5-4 with TRBJ1-1, with D possibly matching TRBD1 (6 bases). Germline loops: CDR1 SGHNT, CDR2 YYREEE (reference sequence). The CDR3 runs to 14 residues. V was trimmed by 6 bases and J by 3 bases, leaving 15 bases between them. In DNA form, the CDR3 reads TGTGCCAGCACCCTGGGGGGGCGCGACACTGAAGCTTTCTTT. It specifies CASTLGGRDTEAFF.

The V call is TRBV30, the J call TRBJ1-1; 8 nucleotides match TRBD1. The CDR3 sequence is 12 residues long. V dropped 5 bases and J dropped 4; count of bases not matched to a gene: 3. CDR1 GTSNPN and CDR2 SVGIG come from the germline V gene (reference sequence). This CDR3 is CAWGQGFTEAFF. The CDR3 bases are TGTGCCTGGGGACAGGGCTTCACTGAAGCTTTCTTT.

The V and J genes are TRBV7-2 and TRBJ2-7; D may match TRBD1 or TRBD2 (6 bases each). The germline V gene has CDR1 SGHTA and CDR2 FQGNSA. This CDR3 contains 15 residues. Trimming removed 1 base at V and 5 bases at J, with 15 bases between. The CDR3 DNA reads as TGTGCCAGCAGCTTAGAGGGGGGAGGTAGCGACGAGCAGTACTTC. Translation gives CASSLEGGGSDEQYF. Looking up the rest from reference TRBV7-2 and TRBJ2-7 gives the full variable domain: GAGVSQSPSNKVTEKGKDVELRCDPISGHTALYWYRQSLGQGLEFLIYFQGNSAPDKSGLPSDRFSAERTGGSVSTLTIQRTQQEDSAVYLCASSLEGGGSDEQYFGPGTRLTVT.

This chain uses TRBV30 with TRBJ2-1; D not resolved. V lost 0 bases and J 5 bases, leaving 8 bases between the germline ends. The length of the CDR3 is 13 residues. CDR1 is GTSNPN, CDR2 SVGIG, per germline (reference sequence). The CDR3 sequence is CAWSVYRHNEQFF. The DNA for the CDR3 is TGTGCCTGGAGTGTATACCGCCACAATGAGCAGTTCTTC.

This clone was detected once. V usage is TRBV4-1 and J usage is TRBJ2-5; D is possibly TRBD2 (6 bases). The CDR3 runs 17 residues. Per germline, CDR1 MGHRA and CDR2 YSYEKL. Trimming removed 1 base at V and 1 base at J, with 16 bases between. CDR3 DNA: TGCGCCAGCAGCCAAGTCCCCAGTGGGGGGATCCAAGAGACCCAGTACTTC. Translated: CASSQVPSGGIQETQYF.

This chain joins TRBV4-2 and TRBJ1-4; D is possibly TRBD1 (5 bases). Trimming removed 0 bases at V and 4 bases at J, with 12 bases between. Germline assignment: CDR1 LGHNA and CDR2 YNFKEQ. The CDR3 consists of 16 residues. CDR3 DNA: TGTGCCAGCAGCCAAGATAGGGGAGTTGGTAATGAAAAACTGTTTTTT. This sequence encodes CASSQDRGVGNEKLFF.

The chain joins TRBV5-1 to TRBJ1-6, with D possibly TRBD1 on 5 matching bases. This CDR3 has 13 amino acids. Trimming cost V 2 bases and J 7 bases, with 7 bases left between them. Germline CDR1 SGHRS, CDR2 YFSETQ. The CDR3 sequence is CASSFGGNSPLHF. The CDR3 DNA follows: TGCGCCAGCAGCTTCGGGGGGAATTCACCCCTCCACTTT.

Only a few counts were recorded for this clone. This chain joins TRBV10-1 and TRBJ2-7; perhaps TRBD2 as D (5 bases). The germline V and J ends were trimmed by 6 bases and 0 bases, with 15 bases remaining between them. The CDR3 has 15 residues. Germline V lookup: CDR1 WNHNN, CDR2 SYGVQD (reference sequence). The CDR3 loop reads CASSPGLGSSYEQYF. CDR3 nucleotide sequence: TGCGCCAGCAGCCCGGGATTGGGAAGCTCCTACGAGCAGTACTTC.

This chain joins TRBV7-2 and TRBJ1-1; D remains unclear. The CDR3 length is 14 residues. The germline gives CDR1 SGHTA, CDR2 FQGNSA. With 5 bases removed from V and 3 bases from J, the gap between germline ends came to 13 bases. Written as DNA, the CDR3 is TGTGCCAGCAGCCCCCGTGCCGGGTACACTGAAGCTTTCTTT. Amino acids: CASSPRAGYTEAFF.

The chain employs TRBV19 and TRBJ2-7; D call uncertain. The CDR3 covers 13 residues. The V gene lost 6 bases and the J gene lost 4 bases, with 13 bases spanning the gap. CDR1 and CDR2 (germline): LNHDA, SQIVND (reference sequence). In DNA form, the CDR3 reads TGTGCCAGTAGCCAAGGACGGATATACGAGCAGTACTTC. Translation gives CASSQGRIYEQYF.

This sequence joins TRBV28 and TRBJ2-5; D uncertain. CDR1 is MDHEN and CDR2 is SYDVKM in the germline V gene. This CDR3 region has 13 residues. Trimming removed 3 bases from V and 2 bases from J, with 7 bases in between. The CDR3 loop is CASSLNIQETQYF. The CDR3 DNA is TGTGCCAGCAGTTTGAACATACAAGAGACCCAGTACTTC.

The sample holds one count of this clone. The rearrangement links TRBV5-6 to TRBJ2-7; 10 bases line up with TRBD1. Germline V gene sequence: CDR1 SGHDT, CDR2 YYEEEE. CDR3 length: 14 amino acids. J lost 5 bases, V lost 2 bases, and 4 bases had no gene match. The CDR3 bases are TGTGCCAGCAGCTTAAGACAGGGGGCCCACGAGCAGTACTTC. Encoded protein: CASSLRQGAHEQYF.

A single count supports this clone. The J gene is TRBJ2-3, the V gene TRBV28; a weak D match, TRBD2 (5 bases). The CDR3 runs 15 residues. The germline V gene has CDR1 MDHEN and CDR2 SYDVKM. Trimming took off 4 bases at V and 4 bases at J, with 15 bases between the two ends. In DNA form, the CDR3 reads TGTGCCAGCAGTTCTCCGCTAGCAGGAGCAGATACGCAGTATTTT. This sequence encodes CASSSPLAGADTQYF.

This clone was recorded once. This chain links TRBV7-9 with TRBJ1-2, with 7 bases lining up with TRBD1. V shed 5 bases and J 8 bases; nucleotides not matched to a gene: 11. CDR1 is SEHNR and CDR2 is FQNEAQ in the germline V gene (reference sequence). CDR3 length equals 14 residues. The CDR3 DNA sequence: TGTGCCAGCAGCGCTAACACACAGGGGATAGGCTACACCTTC. Its protein is CASSANTQGIGYTF.

Turning to this clone: A junction boundary mismatches the germline segment, possibly from a read error. The J gene is TRBJ2-5, the V gene TRBV7-7; D might be TRBD1 (6 bases). The CDR3 runs to 15 residues. Germline loops: CDR1 SSHAT, CDR2 FNYEAQ (reference sequence). CDR3 sequence reads: CASSIGRSGAETQYF. CDR3 nucleotides: TGTGCTAGCAGTATCGGCCGATCAGGGGCAGAGACCCAGTACTTC.

The gene calls are TRBV24-1 and TRBJ1-4; 7 bases fit TRBD1. Looked up from germline, CDR1 is KGHDR and CDR2 is SFDVKD. This CDR3 has 16 amino acids. The ends lost 3 bases at V and 8 bases at J; junction bases unmatched: 11. The CDR3 here is CATSDPTEGAGEKLFF. The CDR3 DNA sequence: TGTGCCACCAGTGATCCTACGGAGGGGGCCGGGGAAAAACTGTTTTTT.

The genes are TRBV10-1 and TRBJ2-7; D tentatively fits TRBD1 or TRBD2 (5 bases each). This CDR3 region has 14 residues. V lost 2 bases, J lost 2 bases, and 10 bases lay in between. CDR1 is WNHNN and CDR2 is SYGVQD in the germline V gene (reference sequence). The CDR3 protein is CASSEKGRTYEQYF. The CDR3 coding sequence is TGCGCCAGCAGTGAGAAGGGGAGAACCTACGAGCAGTACTTC.

V gene TRBV3-1 (or the pseudogene TRBV3-2) combines with J gene TRBJ1-5, with 7 bases lining up with TRBD1. V shed 2 bases and J 6 bases; nucleotides not matched to a gene: 7. The CDR3 runs to 15 residues. CDR1 LGHDT and CDR2 YNNKEL come from the germline V gene (reference sequence). Written as DNA, the CDR3 is TGTGCCAGCAGCCAAACGACAGGGATAGGTCAGCCCCAGCATTTT. This sequence encodes CASSQTTGIGQPQHF.

This rearrangement joins TRBV6-1 to TRBJ2-3; D may be TRBD1 (7 bases). V dropped 0 bases and J dropped 5 bases, with 21 bases sitting between them. Germline V gene lookup returns CDR1 MNHNS and CDR2 SASEGT. This CDR3 comprises 18 residues. The CDR3 region is CASSEAGLRRGLGDTQYF. The CDR3 bases are TGTGCCAGCAGTGAAGCGGGCCTGAGGAGGGGGCTGGGAGATACGCAGTATTTT.

The V gene is TRBV9, the J gene TRBJ2-1; the match to TRBD1 covers 12 bases. V dropped 2 bases and J dropped 5; count of bases not matched to a gene: 5. The germline gives CDR1 SGDLS, CDR2 YYNGEE. There are 16 residues in the CDR3. CDR3 nucleotides: TGTGCCAGCAGCGTCTTGGGACAGGGGGCCCACAATGAGCAGTTCTTC. It translates to CASSVLGQGAHNEQFF.